The 26 T cell receptor beta chains reported below all come from one sample, sequenced in a study of coeliac disease. Profiled with immunoSEQ multiplex PCR; TCRdb holds only in-frame clones, not every one. The table shows 8,700 or so clones, with 67% occurring only once. The sequencing sample was made of lamina propria lymphocytes from the gut. All receptors come from a woman in her sixties with celiac disease.

This clone was found a few times. The chain links TRBV7-2 to TRBJ1-1; D gene ambiguous. The CDR3 is 12 amino acids. From germline, CDR1 is SGHTA and CDR2 FQGNSA. V lost 2 bases and J 7 bases, leaving 8 bases between the germline ends. The CDR3 is CASSLLRFEAFF. The CDR3 DNA follows: TGTGCCAGCAGCTTACTCAGGTTTGAAGCTTTCTTT.

V and J are TRBV2 and TRBJ2-1, with 8 positions matching TRBD2. This CDR3 has 15 amino acids. Looked up from germline, CDR1 is SNHLY and CDR2 is FYNNEI. V trimming: 3 bases; J trimming: 1 base; junction bases outside the gene matches: 2. The CDR3 here is CASSEASGSYNEQFF. The DNA of the CDR3 is TGTGCCAGCAGTGAGGCTAGCGGGTCCTACAATGAGCAGTTCTTC.

This clone was seen a single time. The V gene is TRBV7-9, the J gene TRBJ2-3, with D maybe TRBD1 (6 bases). From germline, CDR1 is SEHNR and CDR2 FQNEAQ (reference sequence). The V end lost 5 bases, the J end lost 4 bases, and 19 bases lay between the germline ends. This CDR3 comprises 16 residues. CDR3 coding DNA: TGTGCCAGCAGCCTCCCCCAGGAGTCAGGGGCAGATACGCAGTATTTT. This sequence encodes CASSLPQESGADTQYF.

V and J are TRBV5-1 and TRBJ2-6; 8 nucleotides line up with TRBD1. Germline V CDR1 and CDR2: SGHRS, YFSETQ. V shed 1 base, J shed 1 base, and the junction held 10 bases outside the gene matches. CDR3 length equals 19 residues. The CDR3 sequence is CASSLRRGQGISGANVLTF. The CDR3 DNA is TGCGCCAGCAGCTTGAGGCGTGGACAGGGAATTTCTGGGGCCAACGTCCTGACTTTC.

This clone came up a few times. The rearrangement joins TRBV19 to TRBJ1-1, with a possible D match to TRBD1 (6 bases). V gave up 10 bases and J gave up 6 bases, with 27 bases separating them. The CDR3 covers 16 residues. Germline V lookup: CDR1 LNHDA, CDR2 SQIVND (reference sequence). The CDR3 DNA follows: TGTGCCACTCACCAAAGGAGGGGGAGGGTAGGGGCTGAAGCTTTCTTT. The encoded protein is CATHQRRGRVGAEAFF.

V usage is TRBV6-1 and J usage is TRBJ2-3; 7 bases match TRBD1. This CDR3 has 14 residues. V was pared by 5 bases and J by 4 bases, with 6 bases of the junction left unmatched. Per the germline V gene, CDR1 is MNHNS and CDR2 is SASEGT. CDR3 in amino acids: CASSQGVRADTQYF. CDR3 coding DNA: TGTGCCAGCAGTCAGGGGGTGAGGGCAGATACGCAGTATTTT.

V gene TRBV7-9 combines with J gene TRBJ1-1; 9 positions agree with TRBD1. The germline V gene has CDR1 SEHNR and CDR2 FQNEAQ (reference sequence). The CDR3 consists of 15 residues. With V trimmed by 5 bases and J by 7 bases, 11 bases remained unmatched. As DNA, the CDR3 is TGTGCCAGCAGCCCCCGGGACAGGGCACTGGATGAAGCTTTCTTT. Translating gives CASSPRDRALDEAFF.

The chain uses TRBV5-1 and TRBJ2-5; D may be TRBD1 (5 bases). The V end lost 2 bases, the J end lost 5 bases, and 10 bases lay between the germline ends. Germline loops: CDR1 SGHRS, CDR2 YFSETQ. The CDR3 runs to 13 residues. The chain's CDR3 is CASSLGAGETQYF. CDR3 nucleotides: TGCGCCAGCAGCTTAGGGGCAGGGGAGACCCAGTACTTC. The entire variable domain, with the rest obtained from reference TRBV5-1 and TRBJ2-5, is as follows: KAGVTQTPRYLIKTRGQQVTLSCSPISGHRSVSWYQQTPGQGLQFLFEYFSETQRNKGNFPGRFSGRQFSNSRSEMNVSTLELGDSALYLCASSLGAGETQYFGPGTRLLVL.

The V gene is TRBV9, the J gene TRBJ2-3, with 8 nucleotides matching TRBD2. CDR1 SGDLS and CDR2 YYNGEE come from the germline V gene. The CDR3 loop spans 14 amino acids. V shed 3 bases, J shed 4 bases, and the junction held 4 bases outside the gene matches. The CDR3 DNA reads as TGTGCCAGCAGCGGGACTAGCTTGGCAGATACGCAGTATTTT. It specifies CASSGTSLADTQYF.

The chain combines TRBV11-1 with TRBJ2-7; D is perhaps TRBD1 (6 bases). V was shortened by 1 base and J by 5 bases, with 15 bases between the two germline ends. The germline V gene has CDR1 SGHAT and CDR2 FQDESV (reference sequence). This CDR3 contains 15 residues. For the CDR3, the DNA is TGTGCCAGCAGCTTAGATTGGGGGCGCATCAACGAGCAGTACTTC. Protein: CASSLDWGRINEQYF.

The chain joins TRBV9 to TRBJ2-1; TRBD1 aligns across 7 bases. V was pared by 0 bases and J by 6 bases, with 0 bases of the junction left unmatched. Germline V lookup: CDR1 SGDLS, CDR2 YYNGEE. The CDR3 contains 13 residues. CDR3 sequence reads: CASSVDRGNEQFF. DNA for the CDR3: TGTGCCAGCAGCGTAGACAGGGGCAATGAGCAGTTCTTC.

This chain links TRBV7-2 with TRBJ2-7, with 12 bases matching TRBD2. Germline V gene sequence: CDR1 SGHTA, CDR2 FQGNSA. This CDR3 region has 13 residues. Germline trimming cut 3 bases from V and 7 bases from J; bases unmatched to any gene: 1. Written as DNA, the CDR3 is TGTGCCAGCAGCTTCGGACTAGCGGGAGAGCAGTACTTC. Encoded protein: CASSFGLAGEQYF. Using reference TRBV7-2 and TRBJ2-7 for the parts outside the CDR3, the full variable domain is GAGVSQSPSNKVTEKGKDVELRCDPISGHTALYWYRQSLGQGLEFLIYFQGNSAPDKSGLPSDRFSAERTGGSVSTLTIQRTQQEDSAVYLCASSFGLAGEQYFGPGTRLTVT.

This CDR3 reads CATSRQGGSTDTQYF. The CDR3 DNA reads as TGTGCCACCAGCAGACAGGGGGGCAGCACAGATACGCAGTATTTT. J is TRBJ2-3 and V is TRBV15, with D tentatively TRBD1 (7 bases). The CDR3 extends over 15 amino acids. Trimming stripped 2 bases from V and 0 bases from J, with 9 bases between. Germline V gene lookup returns CDR1 LNHNV and CDR2 YYDKDF (reference sequence). Based on the CDR3 plus reference TRBV15 and TRBJ2-3, the full variable domain is DAMVIQNPRYQVTQFGKPVTLSCSQTLNHNVMYWYQQKSSQAPKLLFHYYDKDFNNEADTPDNFQSRRPNTSFCFLDIRSPGLGDTAMYLCATSRQGGSTDTQYFGPGTRLTVL.

The gene calls are TRBV5-4 and TRBJ1-2, with D possibly TRBD1 on 5 matching bases. Germline V CDR1 and CDR2: SGHNT, YYREEE (reference sequence). The CDR3 has 14 amino acids. V was cut by 1 base and J by 5 bases, with 12 bases left in between. The CDR3, as DNA: TGTGCCAGCAGCTTGTTTTCAGGGACTTATGGCTACACCTTC. It codes for CASSLFSGTYGYTF.

The chain couples TRBV5-8 to TRBJ2-7; TRBD1 might be the D (6 bases). This CDR3 has 14 amino acids. Trimming took off 4 bases at V and 4 bases at J, with 15 bases between the two ends. Germline V gene lookup returns CDR1 SGHTS and CDR2 YDEGEE. The CDR3, as DNA: TGTGCCAGCAGCCGGACAGAGGGGCCGTACGAGCAGTACTTC. Protein: CASSRTEGPYEQYF.

V and J are TRBV18 and TRBJ1-5; D perhaps matches TRBD1 (6 bases). This CDR3 spans 13 amino acids. V shed 2 bases and J shed 6 bases, with 8 bases lying between them. Looked up from germline, CDR1 is KGHSH and CDR2 is LQKENI. The CDR3 region has the DNA TGTGCCAGCTCACCATTACAGGGTCAGCCCCAGCATTTT. As protein: CASSPLQGQPQHF.

The V call is TRBV29-1, the J call TRBJ2-1; the D gene is possibly TRBD2 (5 bases). CDR3 length: 12 residues. CDR1 is SQVTM and CDR2 is ANQGSEA in the germline V gene. The CDR3 loop is CSSFFGGGREFF. CDR3 DNA sequence: TGCAGTTCCTTCTTCGGAGGCGGCCGTGAGTTCTTC.

This clone was recorded a few times. CDR3 bases: TGTGCCAGCAGCCAGGGACACGGCACTGAACAGGCTTTCTTT. Residues: CASSQGHGTEQAFF. The chain links TRBV4-2 to TRBJ1-1; D may be TRBD1 (6 bases). Deletions cut 3 bases from V and 11 bases from J, with 19 bases between. The CDR3 spans 14 residues. Germline CDR1 and CDR2: LGHNA and YNFKEQ.

This clone appeared a few times. The chain links TRBV6-1 to TRBJ1-5, with 7 bases matching TRBD1. Germline V gene lookup returns CDR1 MNHNS and CDR2 SASEGT. The junction had 8 bases not matched to a gene; V was cut back by 10 bases and J by 2 bases. CDR3 length: 14 amino acids. In DNA form, the CDR3 reads TGTGCCATTTTGGAAGGACAGGGCAATCAGCCCCAGCATTTT. Translation: CAILEGQGNQPQHF.

The chain joins TRBV10-3 to TRBJ2-1; TRBD2 aligns across 9 bases. The CDR3 is made up of 13 amino acids. Germline values: CDR1 ENHRY, CDR2 SYGVKD. The V gene end was trimmed by 10 bases and the J gene end by 5 bases; junction bases not matched to a gene: 6. CDR3 DNA: TGTGCCACCTTAGCGGGGGCCAACAATGAGCAGTTCTTC. Its translation is CATLAGANNEQFF.

This clone was found a few times. V and J are TRBV28 and TRBJ1-5; perhaps TRBD1 as D (5 bases). This CDR3 is built from 13 residues. Germline values: CDR1 MDHEN, CDR2 SYDVKM. CDR3 residues: CATYGGSNQPQHF. CDR3 nucleotides: TGTGCGACGTACGGGGGGAGCAATCAGCCCCAGCATTTT. Combining the CDR3 with reference TRBV28 and TRBJ1-5 gives the whole variable domain DVKVTQSSRYLVKRTGEKVFLECVQDMDHENMFWYRQDPGLGLRLIYFSYDVKMKEKGDIPEGYSVSREKKERFSLILESASTNQTSMYLCATYGGSNQPQHFGDGTRLSIL.

The chain carries TRBV10-3 and TRBJ1-3; D not resolved. The germline V and J ends were trimmed by 0 bases and 0 bases, with 9 bases remaining between them. The germline V gene encodes CDR1 ENHRY and CDR2 SYGVKD. The CDR3 is made up of 16 amino acids. Here the CDR3 DNA reads TGTGCCATCAGTGAGTCTCGCGGCCTCTCTGGAAACACCATATATTTT. It yields the protein CAISESRGLSGNTIYF.

The chain joins TRBV27 to TRBJ1-1, with D maybe TRBD1 (6 bases). The germline V and J ends were trimmed by 4 bases and 5 bases, with 14 bases remaining between them. From germline, CDR1 is MNHEY and CDR2 SMNVEV (reference sequence). This CDR3 comprises 14 residues. CDR3 protein: CASSWTDEVTEAFF. CDR3 coding DNA: TGTGCCAGCAGTTGGACAGATGAAGTTACTGAAGCTTTCTTT.

The rearrangement joins TRBV5-1 to TRBJ2-7; perhaps TRBD2 as D (5 bases). Germline V gene sequence: CDR1 SGHRS, CDR2 YFSETQ. The CDR3 consists of 16 residues. Deletions cut 2 bases from V and 3 bases from J, with 18 bases between. CDR3 loop: CASSFSTGGDYYEQYF. The CDR3 nucleotides read TGCGCCAGCAGCTTTTCAACGGGCGGAGACTACTACGAGCAGTACTTC.

This clone was detected a few times. The gene calls are TRBV6-1 and TRBJ1-6, with 7 positions matching TRBD1. The V gene end was trimmed by 8 bases and the J gene end by 10 bases; junction bases not matched to a gene: 11. CDR1 is MNHNS and CDR2 is SASEGT in the germline V gene. This CDR3 region has 14 residues. In nucleotides, the CDR3 is TGTGCCAGCGCGGAGACAGGGCGAGGATCACCCCTCCACTTT. Amino acid sequence: CASAETGRGSPLHF.

The rearrangement links TRBV7-9 to TRBJ2-3, with D uncertain. Germline CDR1 reads SEHNR; CDR2 reads FQNEAQ (reference sequence). Trimming removed 5 bases from V and 5 bases from J, with 8 bases in between. This CDR3 spans 12 amino acids. CDR3: CASSSSGDTQYF. The CDR3 nucleotides are TGTGCCAGCAGCAGCTCAGGAGATACGCAGTATTTT.